These 5 T cell receptor beta chains were sequenced from one sample in a study of blood T cell repertoires in COVID-19. Measured with immunoSEQ multiplex PCR; TCRdb has only the in-frame clones, and not every one. The sample yields 200,000 to 250,000 clones, around 84% seen once. What was sequenced was peripheral blood. The source is a man between 25 and 39 years old with active or convalescent COVID-19.

This chain connects TRBV24-1 to TRBJ2-7; 10 bases fit TRBD1. The CDR3 runs to 17 residues. V was clipped by 7 bases and J by 2 bases; unmatched bases: 13. Germline values: CDR1 KGHDR, CDR2 SFDVKD. The CDR3 nucleotides are TGTGCCACCAGGCCCCCCAGCGACAGGGGGCCACCCTACGAGCAGTACTTC. This encodes CATRPPSDRGPPYEQYF.

The chain employs TRBV19 and TRBJ2-4; D might be TRBD2 (5 bases). CDR3 length: 16 amino acids. Germline CDR1 reads LNHDA; CDR2 reads SQIVND (reference sequence). V lost 6 bases and J 2 bases, leaving 17 bases between the germline ends. The CDR3 DNA sequence: TGTGCCAGTAGGGGCCCAGGAGAGGGAACCAAAAACATTCAGTACTTC. Amino acids: CASRGPGEGTKNIQYF.

The rearrangement uses TRBV7-9 and TRBJ2-7, with no clear D. V lost 6 bases and J lost 7, with 19 bases in between. The germline V gene has CDR1 SEHNR and CDR2 FQNEAQ (reference sequence). The CDR3 totals 14 residues. In DNA, the CDR3 is TGTGCCAGCAGAGCCGGGTCTGGAGCTGGGGAGCAGTACTTC. Its protein is CASRAGSGAGEQYF. Drawing the rest from reference TRBV7-9 and TRBJ2-7, the complete variable domain is DTGVSQNPRHKITKRGQNVTFRCDPISEHNRLYWYRQTLGQGPEFLTYFQNEAQLEKSRLLSDRFSAERPKGSFSTLEIQRTEQGDSAMYLCASRAGSGAGEQYFGPGTRLTVT.

This clone was counted a single time. CDR3: CAWKAAGGVYGYTF. Written as DNA, the CDR3 is TGTGCCTGGAAGGCAGCCGGGGGAGTCTATGGCTACACCTTC. The V call is TRBV30, the J call TRBJ1-2, with D maybe TRBD1 (5 bases). The CDR3 contains 14 residues. Trimming took 4 bases from V and 4 from J, leaving 16 bases between them. CDR1 is GTSNPN, CDR2 SVGIG, per germline (reference sequence).

J is TRBJ2-7 and V is TRBV28; D is unclear. In germline, CDR1 is MDHEN, CDR2 SYDVKM. The length of the CDR3 is 12 residues. V lost 6 bases to trimming and J lost 7 bases, with 13 bases between them. The CDR3 is CASSRQDGEQYF. CDR3 bases: TGTGCCAGCAGCCGGCAAGACGGGGAGCAGTACTTC. Based on the CDR3 plus reference TRBV28 and TRBJ2-7, the full variable domain is DVKVTQSSRYLVKRTGEKVFLECVQDMDHENMFWYRQDPGLGLRLIYFSYDVKMKEKGDIPEGYSVSREKKERFSLILESASTNQTSMYLCASSRQDGEQYFGPGTRLTVT.